This TCR beta chain was found in a study of T cells in Graves' hyperthyroidism and ophthalmopathy. Overall study findings and caveats: A model built on 13 V-J features separated ophthalmopathy from stable hyperthyroidism.

Clinical symptoms, serum thyroxine and TRAb, thyroid ultrasound and orbital computed tomography together formed the diagnostic basis. This clonotype has only a few counts. Its target is not known. The source material, RNA transcripts, was used to amplify TCR beta CDR3 regions. The TCR CDR3 first-round RT-PCR relied on the HTBI primer set. TCRdb re-derived calls from the multiplex PCR reads in MiXCR, one entry per CDR3 protein. The table has a few hundred thousand distinct CDR3 sequences, more than 15% seen once. Material: blood. The clonotype originates from a woman under 30 with Graves' hyperthyroidism.

The CDR3 is CAISDTRVTTDTQYF. Written as DNA, the CDR3 is TGTGCCATCAGTGACACCCGGGTTACCACAGATACGCAGTATTTT. The rearrangement links TRBV10-3 to TRBJ2-3, with no clear D. This CDR3 spans 15 amino acids. The germline V and J ends were trimmed by 3 bases and 2 bases, with 12 bases remaining between them. The germline gives CDR1 ENHRY, CDR2 SYGVKD.